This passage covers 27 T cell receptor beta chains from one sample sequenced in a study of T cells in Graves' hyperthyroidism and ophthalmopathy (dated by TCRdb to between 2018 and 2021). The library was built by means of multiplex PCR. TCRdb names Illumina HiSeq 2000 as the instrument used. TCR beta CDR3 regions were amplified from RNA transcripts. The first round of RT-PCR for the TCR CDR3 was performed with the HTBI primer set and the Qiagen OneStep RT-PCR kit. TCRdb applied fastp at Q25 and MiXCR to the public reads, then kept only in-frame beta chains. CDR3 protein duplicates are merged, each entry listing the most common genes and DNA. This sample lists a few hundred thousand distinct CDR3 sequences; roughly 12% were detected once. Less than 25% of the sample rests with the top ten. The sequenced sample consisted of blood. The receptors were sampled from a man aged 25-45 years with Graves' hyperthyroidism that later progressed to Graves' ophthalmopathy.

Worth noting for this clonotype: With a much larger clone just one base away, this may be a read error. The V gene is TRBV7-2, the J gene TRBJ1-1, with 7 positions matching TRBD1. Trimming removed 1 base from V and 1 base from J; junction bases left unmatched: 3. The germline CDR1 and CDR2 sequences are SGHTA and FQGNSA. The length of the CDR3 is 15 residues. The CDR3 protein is CASSLEGARNTEAFF. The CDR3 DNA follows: TGTGCCAGCAGCTTAGAGGGGGCCCGGAACACTGAAGCTTTCTTT. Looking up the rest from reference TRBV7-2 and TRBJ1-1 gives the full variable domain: GAGVSQSPSNKVTEKGKDVELRCDPISGHTALYWYRQSLGQGLEFLIYFQGNSAPDKSGLPSDRFSAERTGGSVSTLTIQRTQQEDSAVYLCASSLEGARNTEAFFGQGTRLTVV.

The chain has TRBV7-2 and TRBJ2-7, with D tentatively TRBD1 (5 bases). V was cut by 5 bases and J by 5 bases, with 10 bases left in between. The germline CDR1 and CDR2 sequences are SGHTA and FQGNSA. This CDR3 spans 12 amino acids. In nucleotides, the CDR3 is TGTGCCAGCAGCGCCCAGGGTAACGAGCAGTACTTC. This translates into CASSAQGNEQYF.

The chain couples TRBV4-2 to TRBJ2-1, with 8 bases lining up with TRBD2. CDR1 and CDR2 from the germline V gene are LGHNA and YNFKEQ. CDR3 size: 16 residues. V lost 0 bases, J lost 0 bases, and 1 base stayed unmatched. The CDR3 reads CASSQDGTSSYNEQFF. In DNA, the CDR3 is TGTGCCAGCAGCCAAGATGGGACTAGCTCCTACAATGAGCAGTTCTTC.

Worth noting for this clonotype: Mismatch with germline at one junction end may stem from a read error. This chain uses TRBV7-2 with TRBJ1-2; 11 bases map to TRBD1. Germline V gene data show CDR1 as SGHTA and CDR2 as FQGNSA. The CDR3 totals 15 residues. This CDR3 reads CANSLGQGAGYGYTF. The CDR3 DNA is TGTGCCAACAGCTTAGGACAGGGGGCGGGCTATGGCTACACCTTC.

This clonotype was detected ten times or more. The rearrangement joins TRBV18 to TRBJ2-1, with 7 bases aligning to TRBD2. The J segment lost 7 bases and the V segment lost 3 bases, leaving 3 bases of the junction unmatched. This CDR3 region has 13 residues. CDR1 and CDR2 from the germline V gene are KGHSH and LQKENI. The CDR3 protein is CASSPPGGNEQFF. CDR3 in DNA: TGTGCCAGCTCACCTCCCGGGGGGAATGAGCAGTTCTTC. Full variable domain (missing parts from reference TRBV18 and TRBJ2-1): NAGVMQNPRHLVRRRGQEARLRCSPMKGHSHVYWYRQLPEEGLKFMVYLQKENIIDESGMPKERFSAEFPKEGPSILRIQQVVRGDSAAYFCASSPPGGNEQFFGPGTRLTVL.

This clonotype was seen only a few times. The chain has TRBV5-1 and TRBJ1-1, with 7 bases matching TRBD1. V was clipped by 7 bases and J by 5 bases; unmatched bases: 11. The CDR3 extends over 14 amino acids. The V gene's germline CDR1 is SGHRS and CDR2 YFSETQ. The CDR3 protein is CASFEQGQGTEAFF. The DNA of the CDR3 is TGCGCCAGCTTCGAACAGGGGCAAGGGACTGAAGCTTTCTTT.

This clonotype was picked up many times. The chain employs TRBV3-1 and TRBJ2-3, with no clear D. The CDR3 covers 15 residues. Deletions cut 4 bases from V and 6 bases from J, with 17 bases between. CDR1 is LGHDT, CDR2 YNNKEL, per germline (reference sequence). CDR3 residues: CASSRLSGGRDTQYF. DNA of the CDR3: TGTGCCAGCAGCCGACTCTCAGGCGGAAGGGATACGCAGTATTTT.

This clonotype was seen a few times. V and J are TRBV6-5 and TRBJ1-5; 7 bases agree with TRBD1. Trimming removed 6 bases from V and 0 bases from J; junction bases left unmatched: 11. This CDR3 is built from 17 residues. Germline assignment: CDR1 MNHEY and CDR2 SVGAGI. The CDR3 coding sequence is TGTGCCAGCAGGTATTCGACAGGGACTTATAGCAATCAGCCCCAGCATTTT. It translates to CASRYSTGTYSNQPQHF.

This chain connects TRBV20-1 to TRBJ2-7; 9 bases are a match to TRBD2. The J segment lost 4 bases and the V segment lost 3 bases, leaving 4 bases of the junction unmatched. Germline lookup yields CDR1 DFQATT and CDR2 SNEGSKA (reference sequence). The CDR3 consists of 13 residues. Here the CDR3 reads CSASPSGAYEQYF. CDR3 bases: TGCAGTGCTAGTCCTAGCGGGGCGTACGAGCAGTACTTC.

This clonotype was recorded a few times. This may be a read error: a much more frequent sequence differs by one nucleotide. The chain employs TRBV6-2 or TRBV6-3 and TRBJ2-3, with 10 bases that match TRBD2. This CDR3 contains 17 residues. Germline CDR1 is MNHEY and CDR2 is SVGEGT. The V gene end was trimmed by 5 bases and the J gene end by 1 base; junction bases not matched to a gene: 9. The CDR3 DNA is TGTGCCAGCAGTCCGACTAGCGGGTTCCCCCGCACAGATACGCAGTATTTT. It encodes CASSPTSGFPRTDTQYF.

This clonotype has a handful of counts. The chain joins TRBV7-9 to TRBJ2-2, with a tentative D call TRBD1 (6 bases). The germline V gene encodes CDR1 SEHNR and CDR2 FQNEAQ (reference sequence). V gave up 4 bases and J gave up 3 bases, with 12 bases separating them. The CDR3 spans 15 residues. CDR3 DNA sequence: TGTGCCAGCAGCTCGAGGACAGCCTACACCGGGGAGCTGTTTTTT. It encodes CASSSRTAYTGELFF.

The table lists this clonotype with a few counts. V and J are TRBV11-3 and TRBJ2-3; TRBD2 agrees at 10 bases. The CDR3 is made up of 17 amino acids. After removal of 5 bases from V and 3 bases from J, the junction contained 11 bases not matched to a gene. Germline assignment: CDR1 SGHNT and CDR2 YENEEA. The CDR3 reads CASSRSGLAIRTDTQYF. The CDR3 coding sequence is TGTGCCAGCAGCCGTTCGGGACTAGCGATTAGAACAGATACGCAGTATTTT.

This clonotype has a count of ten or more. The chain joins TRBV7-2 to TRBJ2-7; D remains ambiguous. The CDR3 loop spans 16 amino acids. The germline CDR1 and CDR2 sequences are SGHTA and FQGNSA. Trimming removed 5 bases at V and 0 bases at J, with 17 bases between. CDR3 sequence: CASSGTLGGYSYEQYF. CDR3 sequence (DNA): TGTGCCAGCAGCGGCACCCTCGGCGGATACTCCTACGAGCAGTACTTC.

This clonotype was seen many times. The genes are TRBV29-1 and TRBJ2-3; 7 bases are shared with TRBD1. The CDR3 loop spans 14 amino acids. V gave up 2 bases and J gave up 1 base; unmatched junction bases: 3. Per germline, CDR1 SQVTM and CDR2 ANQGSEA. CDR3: CSVESGQGTDTQYF. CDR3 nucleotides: TGCAGCGTTGAAAGTGGACAGGGCACAGATACGCAGTATTTT.

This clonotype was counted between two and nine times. CDR3 nucleotide sequence: TGTGCCAGCAGCTTAGTGGCGGGGGGCCACACAGATACGCAGTATTTT. Its protein product is CASSLVAGGHTDTQYF. This chain uses TRBV7-2 with TRBJ2-3; 8 bases match TRBD2. The germline V gene encodes CDR1 SGHTA and CDR2 FQGNSA. The CDR3 consists of 16 residues. Trimming at V came to 1 base and at J to 2 bases, leaving 5 bases not matched to a gene.

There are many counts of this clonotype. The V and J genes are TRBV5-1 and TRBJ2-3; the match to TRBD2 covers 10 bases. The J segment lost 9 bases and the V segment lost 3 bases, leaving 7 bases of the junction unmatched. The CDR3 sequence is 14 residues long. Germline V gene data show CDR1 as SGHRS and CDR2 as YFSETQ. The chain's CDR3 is CASSSLLAGLTQYF. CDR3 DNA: TGCGCCAGCAGCTCCCTACTAGCGGGGCTAACGCAGTATTTT. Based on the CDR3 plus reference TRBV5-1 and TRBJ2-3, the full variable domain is KAGVTQTPRYLIKTRGQQVTLSCSPISGHRSVSWYQQTPGQGLQFLFEYFSETQRNKGNFPGRFSGRQFSNSRSEMNVSTLELGDSALYLCASSSLLAGLTQYFGPGTRLTVL.

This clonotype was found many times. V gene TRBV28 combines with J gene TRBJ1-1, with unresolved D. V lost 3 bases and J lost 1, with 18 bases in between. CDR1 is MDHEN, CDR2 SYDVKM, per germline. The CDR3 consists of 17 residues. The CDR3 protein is CASSFGRPSAGNTEAFF. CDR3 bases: TGTGCCAGCAGTTTTGGCAGGCCAAGTGCGGGGAACACTGAAGCTTTCTTT.

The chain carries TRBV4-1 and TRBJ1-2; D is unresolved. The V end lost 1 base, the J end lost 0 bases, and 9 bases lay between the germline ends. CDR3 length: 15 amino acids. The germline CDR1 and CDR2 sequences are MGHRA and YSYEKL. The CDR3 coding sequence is TGCGCCAGCAGCCAAGCTCCACGGACTAACTATGGCTACACCTTC. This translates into CASSQAPRTNYGYTF.

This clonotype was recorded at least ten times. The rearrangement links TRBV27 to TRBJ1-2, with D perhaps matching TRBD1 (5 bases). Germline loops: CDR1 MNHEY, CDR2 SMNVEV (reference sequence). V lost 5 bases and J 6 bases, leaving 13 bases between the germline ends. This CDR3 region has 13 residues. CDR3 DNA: TGTGCCAGCAGTACGGGGCAGCTAAATGGCTACACCTTC. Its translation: CASSTGQLNGYTF.

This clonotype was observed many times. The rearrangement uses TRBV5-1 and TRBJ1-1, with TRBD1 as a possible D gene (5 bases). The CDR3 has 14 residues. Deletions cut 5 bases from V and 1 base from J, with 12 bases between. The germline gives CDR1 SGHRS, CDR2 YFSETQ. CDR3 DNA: TGCGCCAGCAGGTACGGGACGGCGAACACTGAAGCTTTCTTT. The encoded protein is CASRYGTANTEAFF.

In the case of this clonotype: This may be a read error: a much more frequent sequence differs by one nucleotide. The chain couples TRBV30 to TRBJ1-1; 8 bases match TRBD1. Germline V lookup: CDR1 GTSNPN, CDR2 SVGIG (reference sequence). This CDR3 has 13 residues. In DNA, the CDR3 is TGTGCCTGGAGTGGGGGTACCAGGGGGCCAGCTCTCTTT. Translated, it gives CAWSGGTRGPALF.

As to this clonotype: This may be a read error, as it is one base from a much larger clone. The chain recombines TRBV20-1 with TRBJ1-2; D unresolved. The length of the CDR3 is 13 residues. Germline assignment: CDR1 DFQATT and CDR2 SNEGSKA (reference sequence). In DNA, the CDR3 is TGCAGTGCTAGAGAACCAGCTAACTATGGCCACACCTTC. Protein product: CSAREPANYGHTF.

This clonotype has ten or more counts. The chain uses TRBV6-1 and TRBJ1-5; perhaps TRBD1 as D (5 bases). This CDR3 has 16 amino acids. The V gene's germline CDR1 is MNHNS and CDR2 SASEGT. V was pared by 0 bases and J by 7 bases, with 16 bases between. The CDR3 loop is CASSEATDRRGQPQHF. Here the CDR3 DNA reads TGTGCCAGCAGTGAAGCGACTGACAGAAGGGGACAGCCCCAGCATTTT.

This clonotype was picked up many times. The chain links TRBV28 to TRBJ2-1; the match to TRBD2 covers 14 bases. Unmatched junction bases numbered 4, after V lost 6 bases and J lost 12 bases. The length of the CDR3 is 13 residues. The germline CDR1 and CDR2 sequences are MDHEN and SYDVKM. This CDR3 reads CASSTTSGGGQFF. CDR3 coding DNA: TGTGCCAGCAGCACGACTAGCGGGGGGGGGCAGTTCTTC.

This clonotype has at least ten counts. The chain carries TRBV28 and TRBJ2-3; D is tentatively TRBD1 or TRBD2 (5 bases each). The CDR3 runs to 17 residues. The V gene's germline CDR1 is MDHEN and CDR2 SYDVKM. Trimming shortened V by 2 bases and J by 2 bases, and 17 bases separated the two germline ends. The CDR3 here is CASSLPGLGVFTDTQYF. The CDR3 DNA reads TGTGCCAGCAGTTTACCCGGGCTGGGGGTTTTCACAGATACGCAGTATTTT.

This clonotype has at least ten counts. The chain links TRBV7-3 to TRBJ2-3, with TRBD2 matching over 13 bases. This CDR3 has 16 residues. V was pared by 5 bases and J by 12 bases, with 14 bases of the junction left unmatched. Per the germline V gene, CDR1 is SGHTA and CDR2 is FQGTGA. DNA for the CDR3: TGTGCCAGCAGCCCAAAGGGGACTAGCGGGGCCAGCACCCAGTATTTT. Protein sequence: CASSPKGTSGASTQYF. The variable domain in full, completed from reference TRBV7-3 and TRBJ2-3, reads GAGVSQTPSNKVTEKGKYVELRCDPISGHTALYWYRQSLGQGPEFLIYFQGTGAADDSGLPNDRFFAVRPEGSVSTLKIQRTERGDSAVYLCASSPKGTSGASTQYFGPGTRLTVL.

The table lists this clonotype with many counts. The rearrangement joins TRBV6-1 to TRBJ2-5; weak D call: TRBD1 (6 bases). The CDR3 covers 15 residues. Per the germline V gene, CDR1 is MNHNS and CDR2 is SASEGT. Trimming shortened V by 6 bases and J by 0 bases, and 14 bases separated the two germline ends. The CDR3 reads CASSNIRGNQETQYF. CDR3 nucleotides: TGTGCCAGCAGCAACATCAGGGGCAACCAAGAGACCCAGTACTTC.